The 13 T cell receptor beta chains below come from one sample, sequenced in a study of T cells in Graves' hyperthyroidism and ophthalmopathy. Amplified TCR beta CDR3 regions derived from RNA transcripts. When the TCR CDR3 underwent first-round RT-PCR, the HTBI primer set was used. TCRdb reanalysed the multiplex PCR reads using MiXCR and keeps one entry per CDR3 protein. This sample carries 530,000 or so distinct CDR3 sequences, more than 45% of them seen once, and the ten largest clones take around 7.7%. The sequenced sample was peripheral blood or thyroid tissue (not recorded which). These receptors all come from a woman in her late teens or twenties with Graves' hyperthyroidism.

The CDR3 here is CASSLDRMDTQYF. CDR3 DNA sequence: TGTGCCAGCAGCTTGGACAGGATGGATACGCAGTATTTT. The chain has TRBV5-6 and TRBJ2-3; a possible D gene is TRBD1 (5 bases). Germline CDR1 is SGHDT and CDR2 is YYEEEE. Trimming removed 0 bases at V and 6 bases at J, with 8 bases between. This CDR3 region has 13 residues.

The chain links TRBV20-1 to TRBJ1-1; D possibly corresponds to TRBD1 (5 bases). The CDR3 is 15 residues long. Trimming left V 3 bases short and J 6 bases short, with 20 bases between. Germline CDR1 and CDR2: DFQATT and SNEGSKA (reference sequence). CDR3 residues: CSARGSIRGDAEAFF. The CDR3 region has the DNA TGCAGTGCTAGGGGATCAATCCGGGGGGACGCTGAAGCTTTCTTT.

CDR3 amino acids: CAISVSGRAYEQYF. In DNA, the CDR3 is TGTGCCATCAGTGTTAGCGGGAGGGCCTACGAGCAGTACTTC. V and J are TRBV10-3 and TRBJ2-7; TRBD2 matches 11 bases. From germline, CDR1 is ENHRY and CDR2 SYGVKD. This CDR3 has 14 amino acids. V dropped 4 bases and J dropped 2; count of bases not matched to a gene: 1.

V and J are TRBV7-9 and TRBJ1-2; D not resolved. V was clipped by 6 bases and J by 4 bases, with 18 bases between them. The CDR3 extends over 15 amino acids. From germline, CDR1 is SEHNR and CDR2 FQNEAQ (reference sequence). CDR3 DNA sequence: TGTGCCAGCAGGCAAGGGCAGGAGCGGACCTATGGCTACACCTTC. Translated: CASRQGQERTYGYTF.

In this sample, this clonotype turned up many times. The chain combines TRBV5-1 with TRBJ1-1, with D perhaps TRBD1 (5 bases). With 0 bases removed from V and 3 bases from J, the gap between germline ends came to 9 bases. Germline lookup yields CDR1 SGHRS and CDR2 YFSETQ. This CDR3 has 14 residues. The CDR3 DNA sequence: TGCGCCAGCAGCTTGGGGGGCAAGGACACTGAAGCTTTCTTT. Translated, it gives CASSLGGKDTEAFF.

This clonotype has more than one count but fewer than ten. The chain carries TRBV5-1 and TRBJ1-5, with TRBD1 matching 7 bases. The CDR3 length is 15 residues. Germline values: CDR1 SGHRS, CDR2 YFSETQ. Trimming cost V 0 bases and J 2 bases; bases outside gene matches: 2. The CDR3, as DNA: TGCGCCAGCAGCTTGGCAGGGGGGGGCAATCAGCCCCAGCATTTT. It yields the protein CASSLAGGGNQPQHF.

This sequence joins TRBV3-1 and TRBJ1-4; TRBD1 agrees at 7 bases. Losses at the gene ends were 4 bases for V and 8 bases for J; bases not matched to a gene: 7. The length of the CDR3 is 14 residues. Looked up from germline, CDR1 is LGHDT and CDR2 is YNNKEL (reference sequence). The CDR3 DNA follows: TGTGCCAGCAGCCGCCTCCAGGGGGGAGAAAAACTGTTTTTT. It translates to CASSRLQGGEKLFF.

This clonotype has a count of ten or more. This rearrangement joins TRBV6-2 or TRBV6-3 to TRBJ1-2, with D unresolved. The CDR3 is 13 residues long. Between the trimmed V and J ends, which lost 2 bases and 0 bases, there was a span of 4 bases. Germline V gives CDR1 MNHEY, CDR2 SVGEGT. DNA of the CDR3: TGTGCCAGCAGTTACCTAGCTAACTATGGCTACACCTTC. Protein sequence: CASSYLANYGYTF.

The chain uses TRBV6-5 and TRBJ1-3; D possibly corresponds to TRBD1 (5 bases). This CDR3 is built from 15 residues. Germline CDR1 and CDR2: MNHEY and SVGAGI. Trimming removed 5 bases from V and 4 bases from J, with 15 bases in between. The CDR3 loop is CASSPTGTPGNTIYF. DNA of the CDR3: TGTGCCAGCAGTCCTACCGGGACTCCAGGAAACACCATATATTTT.

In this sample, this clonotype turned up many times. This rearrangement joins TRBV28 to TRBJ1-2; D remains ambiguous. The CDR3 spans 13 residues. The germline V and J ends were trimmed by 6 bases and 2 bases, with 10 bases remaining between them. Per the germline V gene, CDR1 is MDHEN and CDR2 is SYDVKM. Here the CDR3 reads CASSVRPNYGYTF. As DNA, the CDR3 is TGTGCCAGCAGCGTCAGACCGAACTATGGCTACACCTTC.

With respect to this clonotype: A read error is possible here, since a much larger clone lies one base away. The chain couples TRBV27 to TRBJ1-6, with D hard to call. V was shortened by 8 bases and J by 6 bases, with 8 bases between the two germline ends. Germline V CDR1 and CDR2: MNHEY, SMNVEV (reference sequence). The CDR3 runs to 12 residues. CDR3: CASEPLNSPLHF. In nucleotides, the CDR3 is TGTGCCAGCGAACCTCTTAATTCACCCCTCCACTTT.

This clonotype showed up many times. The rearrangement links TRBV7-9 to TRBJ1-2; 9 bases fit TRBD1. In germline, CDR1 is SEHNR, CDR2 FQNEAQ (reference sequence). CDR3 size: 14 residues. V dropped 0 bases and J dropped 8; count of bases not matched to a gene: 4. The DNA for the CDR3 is TGTGCCAGCAGCTTAGCAGGGACAGGGCCCGGCTACACCTTC. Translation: CASSLAGTGPGYTF.

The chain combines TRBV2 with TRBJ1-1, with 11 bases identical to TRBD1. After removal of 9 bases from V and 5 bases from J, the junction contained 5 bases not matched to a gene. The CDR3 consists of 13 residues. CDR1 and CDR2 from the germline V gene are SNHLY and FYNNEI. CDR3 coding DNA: TGTGCCAGAGTGGACAGGGGGCAAACTGAAGCTTTCTTT. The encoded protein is CARVDRGQTEAFF. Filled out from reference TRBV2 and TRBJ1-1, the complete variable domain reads EPEVTQTPSHQVTQMGQEVILRCVPISNHLYFYWYRQILGQKVEFLVSFYNNEISEKSEIFDDQFSVERPDGSNFTLKIRSTKLEDSAMYFCARVDRGQTEAFFGQGTRLTVV.